This T cell receptor beta chain comes out of a study of identical twins. Findings and limits, study-wide: Twin sharing of out-of-frame TCR alpha was underestimated by models in monozygotic pairs.

This clonotype appeared many times. The antigen is not known. TCRdb recomputed calls from the 5' RACE reads with MiXCR, one row per CDR3 protein. The sample consists of just over 500,000 distinct CDR3 sequences, roughly a fifth of them appearing once. The same data also contributed to another study, on T cells expressing NK-cell markers.

Sequencing was done on a sample of CD4+ T cells sorted from blood. The source is a woman aged 18-29 years in good health.

This CDR3 is CAWSAPDAWWSEQFF. The CDR3 nucleotides read TGTGCCTGGAGTGCCCCGGATGCCTGGTGGTCTGAGCAGTTCTTC. The chain has TRBV30 and TRBJ2-1; D gene unclear. The germline gives CDR1 GTSNPN, CDR2 SVGIG (reference sequence). Trimming pared 1 base from V and 9 bases from J, leaving 19 bases between. The CDR3 has 15 residues.